This TCR beta chain stems from a study of blood T cell repertoires in COVID-19. Across the study: The samples span acute and convalescent COVID-19 from the United States, Italy and Spain.

Authors' analysis steps: Estimated nucleated cell counts came from reference gene primer amplification. Only in-frame clones appear in the TCRdb table, and some are missing; sequencing was by immunoSEQ multiplex PCR. V, J and clone size reflect that table, while D and trimming were determined from the DNA. The sample shows approximately 240,000 clones, approximately 91% of them seen only once. V shed 0 bases and J shed 1 base, with 8 bases lying between them. The CDR3 contains 14 residues. Looked up from germline, CDR1 is SGDLS and CDR2 is YYNGEE. The chain is built from TRBV9 and TRBJ2-7, with D perhaps matching TRBD1 (6 bases). The sample comprised peripheral blood. The TCR was taken from a woman in her 40s who had recovered from COVID-19. The CDR3 sequence is CASSVDQGSYEQYF. The CDR3, as DNA: TGTGCCAGCAGCGTAGATCAGGGGTCCTACGAGCAGTACTTC.